This TCR beta chain was captured in a study of Graves' ophthalmopathy and Graves' hyperthyroidism. Overall study results and limits: The authors also found most expanded thyroid clonotypes above 0.001 frequency in blood. For separating ophthalmopathy from stable hyperthyroidism, a 13-signature model gave roughly 90% sensitivity and 80% to 84% specificity.

The CDR3 length is 16 residues. After removal of 8 bases from V and 10 bases from J, the junction contained 15 bases not matched to a gene. Moderate-to-severe activity, CAS ≥3, NOSPECS ≥4 and a duration under 3 months were seen in donors with ophthalmopathy. The TCR beta CDR3 regions underwent amplification from RNA transcripts. First-round RT-PCR with HTBI primers preceded a second-round multiplex PCR. TCRdb analysed the multiplex PCR reads with MiXCR anew, one entry per CDR3 protein. Seen here are roughly 400,000 distinct CDR3 sequences, around 20% observed once, and the top ten hold approximately 1.4%. This clonotype has ten or more counts. Its specificity is not known.

The rearrangement joins TRBV12-3 or TRBV12-4 to TRBJ2-2; 11 nucleotides match TRBD1. The sequenced sample was peripheral blood. This TCR came from a woman aged 18-29 years with Graves' ophthalmopathy. CDR3 nucleotides: TGTGCCAGCTGCGGACAGGGGGCTATGTCTGTCGTGGAGCTGTTTTTT. Protein sequence: CASCGQGAMSVVELFF.